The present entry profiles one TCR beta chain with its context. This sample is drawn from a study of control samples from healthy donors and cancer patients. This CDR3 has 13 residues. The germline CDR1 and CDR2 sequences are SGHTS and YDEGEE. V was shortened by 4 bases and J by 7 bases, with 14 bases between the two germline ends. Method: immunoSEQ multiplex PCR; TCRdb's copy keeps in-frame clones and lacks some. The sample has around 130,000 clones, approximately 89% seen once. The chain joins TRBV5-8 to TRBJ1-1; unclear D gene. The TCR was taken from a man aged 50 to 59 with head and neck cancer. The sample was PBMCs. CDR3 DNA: TGTGCCAGCAGCCGAGGACCGGCCTTTGAAGCTTTCTTT. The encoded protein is CASSRGPAFEAFF. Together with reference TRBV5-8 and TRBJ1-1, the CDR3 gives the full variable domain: EAGVTQSPTHLIKTRGQQATLRCSPISGHTSVYWYQQALGLGLQFLLWYDEGEERNRGNFPPRFSGRQFPNYSSELNVNALELEDSALYLCASSRGPAFEAFFGQGTRLTVV.